The rows below give T cell receptor beta chains drawn from one sample of a study of shared clonotypes between healthy human individuals. Assay: immunoSEQ multiplex PCR; the TCRdb copy retains only in-frame clones and omits some. Of roughly 570,000 clones in the sample, roughly 98% are singletons; the top ten hold 0.3%. Material: naive CD8+ T cells sorted from blood. These receptors originate from a man under 40 in good health. Both conserved end residues are part of each CDR3. D genes are given only for firm matches. Clone size is shown for a subset of rows, as once, few, many or a class of expanded clone.

d_call | j_call | clone_size | v_call | cdr3_aa | cdr3_nt
TRBD1 | TRBJ1-5 | . | TRBV6-5 | CASKQGNQPQHF | TGTGCCAGCAAACAGGGGAACCAGCCCCAGCATTTT
TRBD1 | TRBJ2-2 | . | TRBV29-1 | CSILGQGGTGELFF | TGCAGCATACTGGGACAGGGCGGCACCGGGGAGCTGTTTTTT
TRBD2 | TRBJ2-7 | . | TRBV29-1 | CSVGSWTSGRYEQYF | TGCAGCGTTGGTTCTTGGACTAGCGGGAGGTACGAGCAGTACTTC
. | TRBJ2-1 | once | TRBV4-3 | CASSQVRAGEQFF | TGCGCCAGCAGCCAAGTACGAGCAGGGGAGCAGTTCTTC
TRBD1 | TRBJ2-1 | . | TRBV11-3 | CASSLDGTGDDEQFF | TGTGCCAGCAGCTTAGATGGGACAGGGGATGATGAGCAGTTCTTC
TRBD2 | TRBJ2-7 | once | TRBV7-9 | CASSRNKGGGSTFPYEQYF | TGTGCCAGCAGCCGAAACAAGGGCGGCGGGAGCACTTTTCCCTACGAGCAGTACTTC
TRBD2 | TRBJ2-7 | . | TRBV29-1 | CSVVPSGNYEQYF | TGCAGCGTTGTGCCTAGCGGAAACTACGAGCAGTACTTC
. | TRBJ2-7 | . | TRBV27 | CASSQGGWTHEQYF | TGTGCCAGCAGCCAAGGCGGGTGGACCCACGAGCAGTACTTC
. | TRBJ1-2 | . | TRBV2 | CASSPPLVGYTF | TGTGCCAGCAGTCCCCCCCTCGTTGGCTACACCTTC
. | TRBJ2-4 | . | TRBV27 | CASSTLRAGLSKGLAKNIQYF | TGTGCCAGCAGTACACTTCGGGCAGGGCTGTCCAAGGGTCTAGCCAAAAACATTCAGTACTTC
TRBD1 | TRBJ1-2 | . | TRBV7-8 | CASSLKGGDRGYTF | TGTGCCAGCAGCTTAAAGGGAGGGGACAGGGGCTACACCTTC
TRBD1 | TRBJ2-1 | once | TRBV10-3 | CAISDRRGGGQGNNEQFF | TGTGCCATCAGTGACAGGAGGGGAGGGGGACAGGGGAACAATGAGCAGTTCTTC
. | TRBJ2-7 | . | TRBV7-9 | CASSSTGSQYEQYF | TGTGCCAGCAGCTCGACAGGAAGTCAGTACGAGCAGTACTTC
. | TRBJ1-1 | . | TRBV19 | CASSAYGTPNTEAFF | TGTGCCAGTAGTGCATACGGTACCCCGAACACTGAAGCTTTCTTT
. | TRBJ2-7 | . | TRBV7-9 | CASSPDYEQYF | TGTGCCAGCAGCCCAGACTACGAGCAGTACTTC
TRBD2 | TRBJ2-7 | . | TRBV19 | CASRTSGNSYEQYF | TGTGCCAGTAGAACTAGCGGCAATTCCTACGAGCAGTACTTC
. | TRBJ2-7 | . | TRBV7-8 | CASRGTSYYEQYF | TGTGCCAGCAGGGGAACTAGCTACTACGAGCAGTACTTC
. | TRBJ1-3 | . | TRBV25-1 | CASSPGSGNTIYF | TGTGCCAGCAGTCCAGGCTCTGGAAACACCATATATTTT
. | TRBJ2-3 | . | TRBV28 | CASSSRQRPQKDTQYF | TGTGCCAGCAGTTCCCGCCAGCGCCCCCAAAAGGATACGCAGTATTTT
. | TRBJ1-1 | . | TRBV28 | CASSLPVPWTETEAFF | TGTGCCAGCAGCCTCCCAGTTCCGTGGACAGAGACTGAAGCTTTCTTT
. | TRBJ2-3 | . | TRBV6-5 | CASSYSTGNTDTQYF | TGTGCCAGCAGTTACAGTACAGGGAACACAGATACGCAGTATTTT
. | TRBJ2-1 | once | TRBV11-2 | CASSLTQGPPEQFF | TGTGCCAGCAGCTTAACACAGGGACCGCCCGAGCAGTTCTTC
. | TRBJ1-4 | . | TRBV5-4 | CASSLAGTLGEFF | TGTGCCAGCAGCCTGGCGGGGACCCTAGGGGAGTTTTTT
. | TRBJ2-7 | . | TRBV2 | CASSGPYEQYF | TGTGCCAGCAGTGGACCCTACGAGCAGTACTTC
. | TRBJ2-1 | . | TRBV29-1 | CSVVDSEYNEQFF | TGCAGCGTTGTGGATTCGGAGTACAATGAGCAGTTCTTC
. | TRBJ1-2 | . | TRBV19 | CASSIPGSSYGYTF | TGTGCCAGTAGTATACCGGGTTCAAGCTATGGCTACACCTTC
. | TRBJ1-5 | . | TRBV10-2 | CASSDGQQPNQPQHF | TGCGCCAGCAGTGATGGACAGCAACCAAATCAGCCCCAGCATTTT
. | TRBJ2-7 | . | TRBV10-3 | CAIREQTHYEQYF | TGTGCCATCAGGGAGCAGACTCACTACGAGCAGTACTTC
. | TRBJ1-2 | once | TRBV4-1 | CASSRLLQDGAGYTF | TGCGCCAGCAGCCGACTCCTACAGGACGGGGCTGGCTACACCTTC
TRBD2 | TRBJ2-3 | . | TRBV9 | CASSVGLAGADTQYF | TGTGCCAGCAGCGTAGGACTAGCGGGAGCAGATACGCAGTATTTT
TRBD1 | TRBJ1-4 | . | TRBV28 | CASSPLPQGTNEKLFF | TGTGCCAGCAGTCCCCTCCCACAGGGGACTAATGAAAAACTGTTTTTT
. | TRBJ1-1 | . | TRBV11-2 | CASSLYGWRMNTEAFF | TGTGCCAGCAGCTTATATGGGTGGCGGATGAACACTGAAGCTTTCTTT
. | TRBJ1-5 | . | TRBV9 | CASSQGPANDQPQHF | TGTGCCAGCAGCCAAGGACCGGCCAATGATCAGCCCCAGCATTTT
TRBD1 | TRBJ2-1 | . | TRBV11-3 | CASSSRDRRYNEQFF | TGTGCCAGCAGCTCCCGGGACAGGAGGTACAATGAGCAGTTCTTC
. | TRBJ2-7 | . | TRBV27 | CASSPPLLDEQYF | TGTGCCAGCAGTCCCCCCCTCTTGGACGAGCAGTACTTC
. | TRBJ2-7 | once | TRBV2 | CASHGYEQYF | TGTGCCAGTCATGGCTACGAGCAGTACTTC
. | TRBJ2-1 | . | TRBV5-5 | CASSLDRGSSYNEQFF | TGTGCCAGCAGCCTGGACAGAGGTAGCTCCTACAATGAGCAGTTCTTC
. | TRBJ2-1 | . | TRBV7-2 | CASSFGKGPYNEQFF | TGTGCCAGCAGCTTCGGGAAAGGCCCTTACAATGAGCAGTTCTTC
. | TRBJ2-1 | . | TRBV5-4 | CASSPGPRDQRNEQFF | TGTGCCAGCAGCCCGGGGCCCCGGGACCAGAGGAATGAGCAGTTCTTC
TRBD2 | TRBJ2-1 | . | TRBV7-9 | CASSLSGSPYNEQFF | TGTGCCAGCAGCTTAAGCGGGAGCCCCTACAATGAGCAGTTCTTC
. | TRBJ2-5 | . | TRBV28 | CASKRPGQRGETQYF | TGTGCCAGCAAGCGACCGGGACAGCGGGGGGAGACCCAGTACTTC
. | TRBJ2-7 | . | TRBV5-1 | CASSLAPVDEQYF | TGCGCCAGCAGCTTGGCCCCGGTAGACGAGCAGTACTTC
. | TRBJ2-7 | . | TRBV7-2 | CASSPGPLGEQYF | TGTGCCAGCAGCCCCGGGCCCTTGGGCGAGCAGTACTTC
. | TRBJ2-2 | . | TRBV11-2 | CASSSWVTGADGELFF | TGTGCCAGCAGCTCCTGGGTGACGGGAGCTGACGGGGAGCTGTTTTTT